This record covers a single T cell receptor beta chain. In the authors' workflow: Nucleated cell number was recorded as an estimate derived from reference gene primer amplification. Assay used: immunoSEQ multiplex PCR; TCRdb lists only in-frame clones, some missing. That table gives V, J and clone size, and the DNA gave D and trimming. The sample lists 270,000 or so clones, around nine tenths occurring once. Looked up from germline, CDR1 is WSHSY and CDR2 is SAAADI. This CDR3 contains 14 residues. After removal of 4 bases from V and 3 bases from J, the junction contained 1 base not matched to a gene. The data derive from a study of blood T cell repertoires in COVID-19.

Sequences were obtained from peripheral blood. The sequence was collected from a man between 35 and 55 years old with acute or convalescent COVID-19. The V and J genes are TRBV10-2 and TRBJ1-1; 11 positions agree with TRBD1. The CDR3 region has the DNA TGCGCCAGCAGTGTGGGACAGGGGGACACTGAAGCTTTCTTT. Encoded protein: CASSVGQGDTEAFF.